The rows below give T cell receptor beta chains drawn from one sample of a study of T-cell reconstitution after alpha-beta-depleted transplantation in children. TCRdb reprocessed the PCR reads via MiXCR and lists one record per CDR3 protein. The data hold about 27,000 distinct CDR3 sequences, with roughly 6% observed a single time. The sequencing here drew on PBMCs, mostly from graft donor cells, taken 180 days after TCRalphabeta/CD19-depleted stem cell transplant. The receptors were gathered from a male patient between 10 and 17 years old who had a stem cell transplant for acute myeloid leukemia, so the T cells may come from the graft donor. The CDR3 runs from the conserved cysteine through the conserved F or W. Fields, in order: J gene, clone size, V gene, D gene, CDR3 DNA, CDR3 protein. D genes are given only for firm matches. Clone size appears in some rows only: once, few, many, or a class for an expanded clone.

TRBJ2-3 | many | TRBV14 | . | TGTGCCAGCCAAGGCGGAGACGTGCCCACAGATACGCAGTATTTT | CASQGGDVPTDTQYF
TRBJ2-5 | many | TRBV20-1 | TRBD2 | TGCAGTGCTAGAGTTACTAGCGGGACTTTGGAGACCCAGTACTTC | CSARVTSGTLETQYF
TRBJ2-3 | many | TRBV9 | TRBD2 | TGTGCCAGCAGCCCTCACCAGCGGGGGGCAGATACGCAGTATTTT | CASSPHQRGADTQYF
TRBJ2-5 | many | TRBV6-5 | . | TGTGCCAGCAGTTATTCCGGGACCCAAGAGACCCAGTACTTC | CASSYSGTQETQYF
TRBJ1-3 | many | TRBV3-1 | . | TGTGCCAGCGGTTGGAGCTCTGGAAACACCATATATTTT | CASGWSSGNTIYF
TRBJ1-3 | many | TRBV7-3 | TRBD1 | TGTGCCAGCAGCTTAACACACGACCCAAGACAGGGGAGCGGCAGCCGGTTCTCTGGAAACACCATATATTTT | CASSLTHDPRQGSGSRFSGNTIYF
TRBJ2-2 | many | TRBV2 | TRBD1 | TGTGCCAGCGAAACGACAGGGATAGGAAAAGCGGGGGAGCTGTTTTTT | CASETTGIGKAGELFF
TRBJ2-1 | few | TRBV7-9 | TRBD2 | TGTGCCAGCAGCCCCATAGCGGGAGACAATGAGCAGTTCTTC | CASSPIAGDNEQFF
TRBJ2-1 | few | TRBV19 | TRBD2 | TGTGCCAGTAGGCCTCTAGCGGGAGGGCCGAAAATTCCTATTTCCTACAATGAGCAGTTCTTC | CASRPLAGGPKIPISYNEQFF
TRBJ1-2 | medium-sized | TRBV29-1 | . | TGCAGCGTTGAAATGGGCCTTTATGGCTACACCTTC | CSVEMGLYGYTF
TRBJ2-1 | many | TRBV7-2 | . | TGTGCCAGCAGCTTAACGCCAGCTGGGGGAACCGGTGAGCAGTTCTTC | CASSLTPAGGTGEQFF
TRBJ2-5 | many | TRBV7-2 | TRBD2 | TGTGCCAGCAGCTTTGGGCTAGCGGTGGGGGAAGAGACCCAGTACTTC | CASSFGLAVGEETQYF
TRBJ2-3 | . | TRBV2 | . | TGTGCCAGCAGTGATGGGCTAGGGTCGCAGTATTTT | CASSDGLGSQYF
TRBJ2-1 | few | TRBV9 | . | TGTGCCAGCAGCGTAGGCCCTAGCCCCCGCTCCTACAATGAGCAGTTCTTC | CASSVGPSPRSYNEQFF
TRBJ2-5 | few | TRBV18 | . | TGTGCCAGCTCGCCCGAACAGGGATTCGGGACCCAGTACTTC | CASSPEQGFGTQYF
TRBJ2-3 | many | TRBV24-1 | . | TGTGCCACCAGTGATTTAGGACCCTCAGATACGCAGTATTTT | CATSDLGPSDTQYF
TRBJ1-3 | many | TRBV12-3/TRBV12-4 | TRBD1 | TGTGCCAGCAGTTTAGACAGGGGCTCTGGAAACACCATATATTTT | CASSLDRGSGNTIYF
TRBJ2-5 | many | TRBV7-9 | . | TGTGCCAGCAGCTTAGCGACAGCTCAAGAGACCCAGTACTTC | CASSLATAQETQYF
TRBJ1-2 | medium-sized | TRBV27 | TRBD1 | TGTGCCAGCAGTTCGGGACAGGGGATCTATGGCTACACCTTC | CASSSGQGIYGYTF
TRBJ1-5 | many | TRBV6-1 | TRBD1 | TGTGCCAGCAGTGATAACAGGGGGAGCAATCAGCCCCAGCATTTT | CASSDNRGSNQPQHF
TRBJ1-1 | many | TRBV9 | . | TGTGCCAGCAGCGTAAGCCAGGTCAGCACTGAAGCTTTCTTT | CASSVSQVSTEAFF
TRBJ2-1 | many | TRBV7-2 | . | TGTGCCAGCAGCTTCTCCCTTAGCTCCTACAATGAGCAGTTCTTC | CASSFSLSSYNEQFF
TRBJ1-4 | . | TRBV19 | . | TGTGCCAGTAGTAGAAAAAGCAGGGGCGGTGAAAAACTGTTTTTT | CASSRKSRGGEKLFF
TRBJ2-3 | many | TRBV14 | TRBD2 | TGTGCCAGCAGCCTACTAGCGGGAGGCACAGATACGCAGTATTTT | CASSLLAGGTDTQYF
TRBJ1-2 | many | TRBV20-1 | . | TGCAGTGCTAGAGATACAGGGAGAGGCTATGGCTACACCTTC | CSARDTGRGYGYTF
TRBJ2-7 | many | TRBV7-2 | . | TGTGCCAGCAGCTTAAGCGCCTCCCGGGGAAAAGAGCAGTACTTC | CASSLSASRGKEQYF
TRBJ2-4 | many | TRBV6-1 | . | TGTGCCAGCAGTGAAGCGCTATTGGGAACAGACCTAGCCAAAAACATTCAGTACTTC | CASSEALLGTDLAKNIQYF
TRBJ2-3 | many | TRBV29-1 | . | TGCAGCGTTGGTACCGGGCGCACAGATACGCAGTATTTT | CSVGTGRTDTQYF
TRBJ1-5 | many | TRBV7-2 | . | TGTGCCAGCAGCTTAGAACCCCCCAATCAGCCCCAGCATTTT | CASSLEPPNQPQHF
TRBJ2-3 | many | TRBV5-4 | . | TGTGCCAGCAGCCCGGTGATAGGGGGCACAGATACGCAGTATTTT | CASSPVIGGTDTQYF
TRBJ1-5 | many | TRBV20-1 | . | TGCAGTGCTAGAGCTTTGAGGGAAAATAGCAATCAGCCCCAGCATTTT | CSARALRENSNQPQHF
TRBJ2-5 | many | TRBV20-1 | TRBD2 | TGCAGTGCTAGAGATGCGACTAGCGGGCAAGAGACCCAGTACTTC | CSARDATSGQETQYF